This paragraph reports one T cell receptor (beta chain). Its specificity is unknown. Treatment meaning: about 20 received Ad26.COV2.S at low or high dose, single or two shots; roughly five received placebo; per-sample allocation not given. Sampling occurred on day 63 after the first vaccine or placebo injection. SARS-CoV-2 spike from the Wuhan strain was encoded by the vaccine, an Ad26 vector. This entry belongs to a study of Ad26.COV2.S vaccination and SARS-CoV-2 variants. Study-level points and caveats: Placebo recipients and vaccine recipients were similar in non-spike TCR breadth. The TCR breadth and depth analyses may have produced an underestimate of total T cell responses.

Clones were read by immunoSEQ multiplex PCR, and TCRdb kept only the in-frame ones, dropping some. This table holds hundreds of thousands of clones, roughly nine tenths found once. The sequence was collected from a person between 18 and 65 years old who received the Ad26.COV2.S COVID-19 vaccine or a placebo. The sequenced sample was peripheral blood, obtained in a trial of Ad26.COV2.S vaccine versus placebo.

The CDR3 nucleotides are TGTGCCAGCAGCTTACCTCGTCCTCAGCGGGGGGACACCGGGGAGCTGTTTTTT. Translated, it gives CASSLPRPQRGDTGELFF. The chain uses TRBV7-2 and TRBJ2-2; 9 bases agree with TRBD2. Per germline, CDR1 SGHTA and CDR2 FQGNSA. The V segment lost 2 bases and the J segment 3 bases; nucleotides outside the gene matches: 10. This CDR3 region has 18 residues. Based on the CDR3 plus reference TRBV7-2 and TRBJ2-2, the full variable domain is GAGVSQSPSNKVTEKGKDVELRCDPISGHTALYWYRQSLGQGLEFLIYFQGNSAPDKSGLPSDRFSAERTGGSVSTLTIQRTQQEDSAVYLCASSLPRPQRGDTGELFFGEGSRLTVL.